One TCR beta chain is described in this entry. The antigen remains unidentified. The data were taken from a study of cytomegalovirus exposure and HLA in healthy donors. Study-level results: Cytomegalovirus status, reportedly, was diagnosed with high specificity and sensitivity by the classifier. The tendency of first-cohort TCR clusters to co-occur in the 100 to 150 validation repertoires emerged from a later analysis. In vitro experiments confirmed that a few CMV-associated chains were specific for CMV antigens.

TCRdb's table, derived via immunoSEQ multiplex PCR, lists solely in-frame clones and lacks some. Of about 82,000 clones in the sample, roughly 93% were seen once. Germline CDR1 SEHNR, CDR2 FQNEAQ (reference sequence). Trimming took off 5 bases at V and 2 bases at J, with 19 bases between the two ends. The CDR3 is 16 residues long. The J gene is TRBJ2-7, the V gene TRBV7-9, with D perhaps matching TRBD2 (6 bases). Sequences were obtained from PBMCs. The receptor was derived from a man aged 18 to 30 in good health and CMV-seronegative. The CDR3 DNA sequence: TGTGCCAGCAGCACACCTTCTCGCGGGGCAGCCTACGAGCAGTACTTC. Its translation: CASSTPSRGAAYEQYF.